The next 4 T cell receptor beta chains were all read from a single sample in a study of Graves' ophthalmopathy and Graves' hyperthyroidism. Amplified TCR beta CDR3 regions were obtained using RNA transcripts as template. After a first-round RT-PCR with HTBI primers, a second-round multiplex PCR was run. TCRdb reprocessed the multiplex PCR reads via MiXCR and lists one record per CDR3 protein. The sample yields under 350,000 distinct CDR3 sequences, roughly 15% seen once. Sequencing was performed on peripheral blood. These receptors were collected from an adult man with Graves' ophthalmopathy.

This clonotype occurred many times. This chain connects TRBV5-1 to TRBJ2-2; 8 bases line up with TRBD2. CDR1 is SGHRS and CDR2 is YFSETQ in the germline V gene. J gave up 6 bases and V 0 bases, and 7 bases lay outside the gene matches. This CDR3 is 16 amino acids long. CDR3: CASSLATGGGPGELFF. The CDR3 DNA sequence: TGCGCCAGCAGCTTGGCCACCGGCGGGGGGCCCGGGGAGCTGTTTTTT.

This clonotype has ten or more counts. The V call is TRBV6-2 or TRBV6-3, the J call TRBJ1-5, with D unclear. CDR1 MNHEY and CDR2 SVGEGT come from the germline V gene. V dropped 7 bases and J dropped 0 bases, with 10 bases sitting between them. There are 14 residues in the CDR3. CDR3 amino acids: CASTPFPSNQPQHF. In DNA form, the CDR3 reads TGTGCCAGCACCCCTTTCCCTAGCAATCAGCCCCAGCATTTT.

This clonotype showed up many times. This chain uses TRBV6-2 or TRBV6-3 with TRBJ1-1; tentatively, D is TRBD1 (5 bases). V was clipped by 4 bases and J by 6 bases, with 21 bases between them. Germline CDR1 and CDR2: MNHEY and SVGEGT. CDR3 length equals 16 residues. The CDR3 is CASSFNPVRGSAEAFF. The CDR3, as DNA: TGTGCCAGCAGTTTCAACCCAGTGAGGGGAAGCGCTGAAGCTTTCTTT.

Ten or more counts support this clonotype. The chain employs TRBV9 and TRBJ2-7; TRBD2 matches at 14 bases. Germline assignment: CDR1 SGDLS and CDR2 YYNGEE. V was pared by 4 bases and J by 4 bases, with 7 bases of the junction left unmatched. The CDR3 is 16 amino acids. CDR3 nucleotides: TGTGCCAGCAGCTTGACTAGCGGGGGGGCTCAGTACGAGCAGTACTTC. This gives the protein CASSLTSGGAQYEQYF.